The 30 T cell receptor beta chains listed next were all sequenced from one sample in a study of blood T cell repertoires in COVID-19. Measured with immunoSEQ multiplex PCR; TCRdb has only the in-frame clones, and not every one. The table shows some 76,000 clones, with more than 65% occurring only once. Sequenced input: peripheral blood. These receptors were collected from a man aged 45-65 years with acute or convalescent COVID-19.

The rearrangement links TRBV5-1 to TRBJ2-7; D perhaps matches TRBD1 (6 bases). The CDR3 is 13 amino acids. Germline lookup yields CDR1 SGHRS and CDR2 YFSETQ. Deletions cut 1 base from V and 1 base from J, with 6 bases between. The CDR3 loop reads CASSLTGSYEQYF. CDR3 nucleotide sequence: TGCGCCAGCAGCTTGACAGGGTCCTACGAGCAGTACTTC.

The genes are TRBV7-2 and TRBJ2-1, with unresolved D. The V and J ends lost 0 bases and 6 bases respectively, with 3 bases between them. This CDR3 is 12 amino acids long. In germline, CDR1 is SGHTA, CDR2 FQGNSA. This CDR3 reads CASSLARNEQFF. The CDR3 bases are TGTGCCAGCAGCTTAGCCCGCAATGAGCAGTTCTTC. The full variable domain, rest sourced from reference TRBV7-2 and TRBJ2-1, is GAGVSQSPSNKVTEKGKDVELRCDPISGHTALYWYRQSLGQGLEFLIYFQGNSAPDKSGLPSDRFSAERTGGSVSTLTIQRTQQEDSAVYLCASSLARNEQFFGPGTRLTVL.

This sequence joins TRBV7-2 and TRBJ2-7; a weak D match, TRBD1 (6 bases). The CDR3 length is 15 residues. The germline CDR1 and CDR2 sequences are SGHTA and FQGNSA. V was shortened by 5 bases and J by 4 bases, with 18 bases between the two germline ends. The CDR3 loop reads CASSHPRGGLYEQYF. The DNA of the CDR3 is TGTGCCAGCAGCCACCCCCGTGGGGGCTTATACGAGCAGTACTTC.

The chain recombines TRBV5-1 with TRBJ1-1; 8 positions match TRBD1. V gave up 4 bases and J gave up 1 base; unmatched junction bases: 6. The CDR3 contains 15 residues. CDR1 and CDR2 (germline): SGHRS, YFSETQ. This CDR3 reads CASSPTGTGNTEAFF. In DNA, the CDR3 is TGCGCCAGCAGCCCTACCGGGACAGGGAACACTGAAGCTTTCTTT.

The CDR3 is CASSLQGVQFF. CDR3 nucleotides: TGTGCCAGCAGTTTACAAGGGGTCCAGTTCTTC. The chain uses TRBV28 and TRBJ2-1; TRBD1 is a possible D gene (5 bases). V lost 2 bases to trimming and J lost 13 bases, with 9 bases between them. Germline V lookup: CDR1 MDHEN, CDR2 SYDVKM. The CDR3 is made up of 11 amino acids.

This sequence joins TRBV19 and TRBJ1-5, with 7 bases fitting TRBD1. V was pared by 8 bases and J by 4 bases, with 5 bases of the junction left unmatched. Looked up from germline, CDR1 is LNHDA and CDR2 is SQIVND (reference sequence). The CDR3 is 13 residues long. CDR3: CASGQVGNQPQHF. As DNA, the CDR3 is TGTGCCAGTGGACAGGTAGGGAATCAGCCCCAGCATTTT. The variable domain in full, with the rest retrieved from reference TRBV19 and TRBJ1-5, is DGGITQSPKYLFRKEGQNVTLSCEQNLNHDAMYWYRQDPGQGLRLIYYSQIVNDFQKGDIAEGYSVSREKKESFPLTVTSAQKNPTAFYLCASGQVGNQPQHFGDGTRLSIL.

J is TRBJ2-5 and V is TRBV27; 13 bases align to TRBD2. The germline V gene encodes CDR1 MNHEY and CDR2 SMNVEV (reference sequence). After removal of 6 bases from V and 1 base from J, the junction contained 2 bases not matched to a gene. The CDR3 totals 15 residues. DNA of the CDR3: TGTGCCAGCAGCAGGACTAGCGGGAGCCAAGAGACCCAGTACTTC. Its translation: CASSRTSGSQETQYF.

J is TRBJ1-5 and V is TRBV23-1, with D unresolved. TRBV23-1 is placed among ORFs of uncertain function. CDR3 length: 16 residues. The V gene lost 0 bases and the J gene lost 3 bases, with 12 bases spanning the gap. DNA of the CDR3: TGCGCCAGCAGTCAATCTTATTCTGAGAACAATCAGCCCCAGCATTTT. Encoded protein: CASSQSYSENNQPQHF.

The chain joins TRBV27 to TRBJ1-4; D not resolved. There are 14 residues in the CDR3. Germline CDR1 reads MNHEY; CDR2 reads SMNVEV (reference sequence). The V gene lost 8 bases and the J gene lost 8 bases, with 18 bases spanning the gap. The CDR3 spells CASRPGDLYEKLFF. The DNA of the CDR3 is TGTGCCAGCCGTCCCGGTGACTTGTACGAAAAACTGTTTTTT.

The CDR3 DNA reads TGTGCCAGCAGCCTATGGACTAGCGGGAGTTCCAATGAGCAGTTCTTC. Amino acids: CASSLWTSGSSNEQFF. This rearrangement joins TRBV3-1 (or the pseudogene TRBV3-2) to TRBJ2-1; 13 nucleotides line up with TRBD2. The CDR3 is 16 residues long. Germline CDR1 is LGHDT and CDR2 is YNNKEL (reference sequence). Losses at the gene ends were 4 bases for V and 6 bases for J; bases not matched to a gene: 6.

This clone was counted a few times. The J gene is TRBJ1-4, the V gene TRBV19; D not resolved. The CDR3 consists of 15 residues. V was clipped by 0 bases and J by 8 bases, with 13 bases between them. CDR1 is LNHDA, CDR2 SQIVND, per germline (reference sequence). CDR3 residues: CASSIDRRLSEKLFF. The DNA of the CDR3 is TGTGCCAGTAGTATAGATCGCAGGTTGAGCGAAAAACTGTTTTTT.

This clone is a singleton in its sample. V is TRBV4-3 and J is TRBJ2-5, with TRBD2 as a possible D gene (5 bases). This CDR3 region has 13 residues. Germline V gene data show CDR1 as LGHNA and CDR2 as YSLEER. The V and J ends lost 5 bases and 2 bases respectively, with 9 bases between them. CDR3: CASSYGIQETQYF. As DNA, the CDR3 is TGCGCCAGCAGCTACGGGATACAAGAGACCCAGTACTTC.

Regarding this clone: The junction departs from the called germline gene at one end, perhaps through a read error. This sequence joins TRBV27 and TRBJ2-5, with 11 bases identical to TRBD2. The CDR3 has 14 residues. CDR1 is MNHEY and CDR2 is SMNVEV in the germline V gene (reference sequence). CDR3 protein: CASRFTSGGETQYF. The CDR3 DNA sequence: TGTGCCAGCCGTTTCACTAGCGGGGGAGAGACCCAGTACTTC.

The genes are TRBV7-6 and TRBJ2-1, with a tentative D call TRBD2 (5 bases). The CDR3 runs 17 residues. Germline lookup yields CDR1 SGHVS and CDR2 FNYEAQ. Trimming cost V 5 bases and J 4 bases, with 21 bases left between them. The DNA for the CDR3 is TGTGCCAGCAGCCCCAACGCAGGCAGCGGCATATACAATGAGCAGTTCTTC. Amino acid sequence: CASSPNAGSGIYNEQFF. The variable domain in full, completed from reference TRBV7-6 and TRBJ2-1, reads GAGVSQSPRYKVTKRGQDVALRCDPISGHVSLYWYRQALGQGPEFLTYFNYEAQQDKSGLPNDRFSAERPEGSISTLTIQRTEQRDSAMYRCASSPNAGSGIYNEQFFGPGTRLTVL.

V is TRBV6-2 or TRBV6-3 and J is TRBJ2-2, with a weak D call TRBD2 (5 bases). Germline CDR1 and CDR2: MNHEY and SVGEGT. V was cut by 5 bases and J by 4 bases, with 8 bases left in between. The CDR3 is made up of 13 amino acids. The CDR3, as DNA: TGTGCCAGCAGTGTGAGGGTCACCGGGGAGCTGTTTTTT. The encoded protein is CASSVRVTGELFF.

This clone showed up just once. The genes are TRBV5-1 and TRBJ2-5; TRBD1 agrees at 7 bases. Germline assignment: CDR1 SGHRS and CDR2 YFSETQ. Trimming cost V 5 bases and J 4 bases; bases outside gene matches: 8. The CDR3 has 14 amino acids. CDR3: CASRVTGPRETQYF. In nucleotides, the CDR3 is TGCGCCAGCAGAGTGACAGGGCCCCGAGAGACCCAGTACTTC. The full variable domain, its missing parts supplied by reference TRBV5-1 and TRBJ2-5, is KAGVTQTPRYLIKTRGQQVTLSCSPISGHRSVSWYQQTPGQGLQFLFEYFSETQRNKGNFPGRFSGRQFSNSRSEMNVSTLELGDSALYLCASRVTGPRETQYFGPGTRLLVL.

The rearrangement uses TRBV4-2 and TRBJ1-4; TRBD1 matches 10 bases. The germline V gene has CDR1 LGHNA and CDR2 YNFKEQ. After removal of 3 bases from V and 7 bases from J, the junction contained 8 bases not matched to a gene. There are 16 residues in the CDR3. The CDR3 region has the DNA TGTGCCAGCAGCCAGCCCCCGGGACAGGGGAGTGAAAAACTGTTTTTT. Residues: CASSQPPGQGSEKLFF.

The rearrangement uses TRBV27 and TRBJ1-6, with a possible D match to TRBD1 (5 bases). Trimming cost V 10 bases and J 6 bases, with 16 bases left between them. The length of the CDR3 is 14 residues. Germline-derived CDR1 and CDR2 are MNHEY and SMNVEV (reference sequence). The CDR3 DNA reads as TGTGCCATAGGCAGGGATATCGCTAATTCACCCCTCCACTTT. Protein: CAIGRDIANSPLHF.

The V and J genes are TRBV18 and TRBJ1-1, with 9 nucleotides matching TRBD1. The junction had 2 bases not matched to a gene; V was cut back by 3 bases and J by 3 bases. The germline V gene has CDR1 KGHSH and CDR2 LQKENI. CDR3 length: 14 amino acids. The CDR3 region has the DNA TGTGCCAGCTCACCGGGGACAGGGCACACTGAAGCTTTCTTT. This codes for CASSPGTGHTEAFF.

V gene TRBV28 combines with J gene TRBJ2-3; 12 nucleotides agree with TRBD2. Germline V gene lookup returns CDR1 MDHEN and CDR2 SYDVKM. The CDR3 covers 17 residues. V gave up 9 bases and J gave up 3 bases; unmatched junction bases: 13. CDR3 residues: CASRNPLAGGQTDTQYF. Here the CDR3 DNA reads TGTGCCAGTCGTAATCCCCTAGCGGGAGGGCAGACAGATACGCAGTATTTT.

This clone occurred once. The chain employs TRBV5-1 and TRBJ2-7; TRBD1 might be the D (6 bases). Germline CDR1 SGHRS, CDR2 YFSETQ. The CDR3 has 14 amino acids. The V and J ends lost 6 bases and 5 bases respectively, with 18 bases between them. The CDR3 is CASTLEQGRDEQYF. In DNA form, the CDR3 reads TGCGCCAGCACTTTGGAGCAGGGGCGGGACGAGCAGTACTTC.

The V and J genes are TRBV19 and TRBJ2-2, with 8 bases matching TRBD1. V gave up 6 bases and J gave up 1 base; unmatched junction bases: 4. The CDR3 loop spans 15 amino acids. Per germline, CDR1 LNHDA and CDR2 SQIVND (reference sequence). This chain's CDR3 is CASRPGTGNTGELFF. The CDR3 DNA follows: TGTGCCAGTAGACCCGGGACAGGGAACACCGGGGAGCTGTTTTTT.

This clone was picked up one time. The CDR3 DNA is TGTGCAAGTCGCTTAGGGGAGGCGGGACGCCCACAGGGCAATCAGCCCCAGCATTTT. Translating gives CASRLGEAGRPQGNQPQHF. The chain carries TRBV12-2 and TRBJ1-5. TRBV12-2 is an annotated pseudogene. The CDR3 contains 19 residues.

This chain links TRBV6-2 or TRBV6-3 with TRBJ1-2; 12 nucleotides align to TRBD1. Germline assignment: CDR1 MNHEY and CDR2 SVGEGT. J was trimmed by 7 bases and V by 4 bases; bases with no gene match: 7. The CDR3 has 15 residues. As DNA, the CDR3 is TGTGCCAGCAGTTCTCCCGGGACAGGGGGCCGTGGCTACACCTTC. Translated: CASSSPGTGGRGYTF.

CDR3 in amino acids: CASSSPREVMHEQYF. The CDR3 coding sequence is TGTGCCAGCAGTTCCCCCCGGGAGGTTATGCACGAGCAGTACTTC. The chain is built from TRBV28 and TRBJ2-7; 7 bases are shared with TRBD2. CDR1 and CDR2 from the germline V gene are MDHEN and SYDVKM. The V gene end was trimmed by 4 bases and the J gene end by 5 bases; junction bases not matched to a gene: 11. The CDR3 runs 15 residues.

The chain couples TRBV5-5 to TRBJ2-7; TRBD1 matches 8 bases. The CDR3 is 17 amino acids. J gave up 3 bases and V 3 bases, and 14 bases lay outside the gene matches. Germline V gives CDR1 SGHKS, CDR2 YYEKEE (reference sequence). CDR3 sequence: CASSSDRERGVNYEQYF. CDR3 in DNA: TGTGCCAGCAGCTCGGACAGGGAACGAGGCGTAAACTACGAGCAGTACTTC. The variable domain in full, completed from reference TRBV5-5 and TRBJ2-7, reads DAGVTQSPTHLIKTRGQQVTLRCSPISGHKSVSWYQQVLGQGPQFIFQYYEKEERGRGNFPDRFSARQFPNYSSELNVNALLLGDSALYLCASSSDRERGVNYEQYFGPGTRLTVT.

The chain links TRBV4-3 to TRBJ2-1, with a tentative D call TRBD2 (6 bases). The CDR3 extends over 16 amino acids. Trimming took 0 bases from V and 6 from J, leaving 15 bases between them. The germline V gene has CDR1 LGHNA and CDR2 YSLEER. The DNA of the CDR3 is TGCGCCAGCAGCCAAGAGGGGGAGGCAGGGCGCAATGAGCAGTTCTTC. This encodes CASSQEGEAGRNEQFF.

The CDR3 loop is CASTSNRLATTYNEQFF. CDR3 nucleotides: TGTGCCAGCACCTCCAACCGACTAGCGACTACCTACAATGAGCAGTTCTTC. V is TRBV7-2 and J is TRBJ2-1, with TRBD2 matching over 8 bases. There are 17 residues in the CDR3. Germline loops: CDR1 SGHTA, CDR2 FQGNSA. Germline trimming cut 7 bases from V and 2 bases from J; bases unmatched to any gene: 13. Full variable domain (rest looked up from reference TRBV7-2 and TRBJ2-1): GAGVSQSPSNKVTEKGKDVELRCDPISGHTALYWYRQSLGQGLEFLIYFQGNSAPDKSGLPSDRFSAERTGGSVSTLTIQRTQQEDSAVYLCASTSNRLATTYNEQFFGPGTRLTVL.

The CDR3 loop reads CASSISGGGQPQHF. In DNA form, the CDR3 reads TGTGCCAGTAGTATATCGGGGGGAGGGCAGCCCCAGCATTTT. The J gene is TRBJ1-5, the V gene TRBV19; D possibly corresponds to TRBD1 (5 bases). The ends were cut back, 2 bases at V and 7 bases at J, with 12 bases in the middle. The length of the CDR3 is 14 residues. Germline CDR1 reads LNHDA; CDR2 reads SQIVND (reference sequence).

As for this clone: The junction and the germline gene differ at one end; a read error may be behind it. CDR3: CASSVGPGSNPPLHF. The CDR3 nucleotides are TGTGCCAGCAGCGTAGGGCCGGGGAGTAATCCACCCCTCCACTTT. This rearrangement joins TRBV9 to TRBJ1-6; no firm D call. Germline V gene lookup returns CDR1 SGDLS and CDR2 YYNGEE. The CDR3 length is 15 residues. Using reference TRBV9 and TRBJ1-6 for the parts outside the CDR3, the full variable domain is DSGVTQTPKHLITATGQRVTLRCSPRSGDLSVYWYQQSLDQGLQFLIQYYNGEERAKGNILERFSAQQFPDLHSELNLSSLELGDSALYFCASSVGPGSNPPLHFGNGTRLTVT.